What follows are 23 T cell receptor beta chains derived from one specimen sequenced in a study of T cell responses to AZD1222 COVID-19 vaccine. The repertoire was sequenced with immunoSEQ multiplex PCR; TCRdb's copy has only in-frame clones and lacks some. Here the sample spans roughly 100,000 clones, around 90% being singletons. The specimen was peripheral blood, collected on day 0 of AZD1222 vaccination. The receptors were sampled from an adult in good health.

The chain uses TRBV6-1 and TRBJ1-5; D is unresolved. The CDR3 is made up of 12 amino acids. Per germline, CDR1 MNHNS and CDR2 SASEGT. V was trimmed by 5 bases and J by 7 bases, leaving 9 bases between them. The CDR3 region has the DNA TGTGCCAGCAGTCAGGACGGGCAGCCCCAGCATTTT. Its protein is CASSQDGQPQHF.

This clone was recorded only once. At one boundary the junction diverges from the germline segment, which might be a read error. The J gene is TRBJ1-5, the V gene TRBV28, with TRBD1 identical over 8 bases. The CDR3 consists of 12 residues. In germline, CDR1 is MDHEN, CDR2 SYDVKM. Here the CDR3 DNA reads TGTGCCACCAGACAGGGGTATCAGCACCAGCATTTT. This gives the protein CATRQGYQHQHF. Full variable domain (missing parts from reference TRBV28 and TRBJ1-5): DVKVTQSSRYLVKRTGEKVFLECVQDMDHENMFWYRQDPGLGLRLIYFSYDVKMKEKGDIPEGYSVSREKKERFSLILESASTNQTSMYLCATRQGYQHQHFGDGTRLSIL.

The chain has TRBV9 and TRBJ2-1, with no clear D. Germline CDR1 reads SGDLS; CDR2 reads YYNGEE. Trimming pared 0 bases from V and 10 bases from J, leaving 14 bases between. This CDR3 has 14 residues. The CDR3 sequence is CASSVDPWGMEQFF. The CDR3 DNA reads as TGTGCCAGCAGCGTAGACCCATGGGGTATGGAGCAGTTCTTC.

The V and J genes are TRBV28 and TRBJ1-6, with 7 positions matching TRBD1. CDR1 and CDR2 from the germline V gene are MDHEN and SYDVKM. V lost 6 bases, J lost 10 bases, and 6 bases stayed unmatched. The CDR3 covers 13 residues. CDR3 coding DNA: TGTGCCAGCAGGGGACAGAAGTCCTCACCCCTCCACTTT. Amino acids: CASRGQKSSPLHF.

The chain recombines TRBV6-2 or TRBV6-3 with TRBJ1-5; weak D call: TRBD1 (5 bases). Germline V CDR1 and CDR2: MNHEY, SVGEGT. The CDR3 covers 16 residues. V was clipped by 6 bases and J by 3 bases, with 18 bases between them. The CDR3 bases are TGTGCCAGCAGCCCTTGGGCGAGGGGCAACAATCAGCCCCAGCATTTT. It specifies CASSPWARGNNQPQHF.

The V and J genes are TRBV28 and TRBJ1-4, with unresolved D. The CDR3 is 17 residues long. Germline lookup yields CDR1 MDHEN and CDR2 SYDVKM. V lost 7 bases and J 4 bases, leaving 22 bases between the germline ends. The CDR3 sequence: CASTRWLVPADNEKLFF. Written as DNA, the CDR3 is TGTGCCAGCACAAGATGGTTAGTGCCGGCTGATAATGAAAAACTGTTTTTT.

In this sample, this clone turned up once. The rearrangement uses TRBV24-1 and TRBJ2-1, with 8 bases identical to TRBD1. V was clipped by 4 bases and J by 7 bases; unmatched bases: 8. Germline lookup yields CDR1 KGHDR and CDR2 SFDVKD. This CDR3 has 15 residues. The CDR3 reads CATSETDRAWNEQFF. CDR3 DNA sequence: TGTGCCACCAGTGAGACGGACAGGGCGTGGAATGAGCAGTTCTTC.

The V call is TRBV16, the J call TRBJ1-2; D gene unclear. The V end was cut by 0 bases, the J end by 7 bases, with 12 bases between. The germline V gene has CDR1 KGHSY and CDR2 FQNENV. CDR3 length: 14 residues. The CDR3 DNA sequence: TGTGCCAGCAGCCAATCGTGGGAAGCTGGTGGCTACACCTTC. Protein: CASSQSWEAGGYTF.

The genes are TRBV28 and TRBJ2-7, with TRBD2 matching over 9 bases. Germline CDR1 is MDHEN and CDR2 is SYDVKM. Trimming took 7 bases from V and 0 from J; bases not matched to a gene: 7. The CDR3 runs to 15 residues. The CDR3 sequence: CASMFSGRNSYEQYF. The CDR3 bases are TGTGCCAGCATGTTCAGCGGGAGGAACTCCTACGAGCAGTACTTC.

The V gene is TRBV7-2, the J gene TRBJ1-6; D is unclear. CDR1 is SGHTA, CDR2 FQGNSA, per germline. Trimming pared 1 base from V and 15 bases from J, leaving 10 bases between. CDR3 length equals 12 residues. In DNA form, the CDR3 reads TGTGCCAGCAGCTTAGTATTTCACCTCCTCCACTTT. Translated: CASSLVFHLLHF.

This rearrangement joins TRBV7-3 to TRBJ1-1; D ambiguous. Germline loops: CDR1 SGHTA, CDR2 FQGTGA. Trimming removed 5 bases from V and 6 bases from J, with 22 bases in between. The CDR3 extends over 16 amino acids. The CDR3 loop reads CASSAPLEVDNAEAFF. CDR3 DNA sequence: TGTGCCAGCAGCGCCCCCCTCGAGGTCGATAATGCTGAAGCTTTCTTT.

This chain joins TRBV28 and TRBJ2-2, with TRBD2 identical over 8 bases. CDR3 length: 15 amino acids. Losses at the gene ends were 2 bases for V and 8 bases for J; bases not matched to a gene: 7. Looked up from germline, CDR1 is MDHEN and CDR2 is SYDVKM. CDR3 loop: CASSLVVAGYGELFF. CDR3 DNA: TGTGCCAGCAGTTTAGTGGTAGCGGGATATGGGGAGCTGTTTTTT.

This chain uses TRBV6-1 with TRBJ1-6; no clear D. This CDR3 has 18 amino acids. With 1 base removed from V and 7 bases from J, the gap between germline ends came to 20 bases. Germline assignment: CDR1 MNHNS and CDR2 SASEGT. CDR3 sequence reads: CASSEVRAAYRENSPLHF. The CDR3 DNA sequence: TGTGCCAGCAGTGAAGTCCGTGCAGCTTACCGGGAGAATTCACCCCTCCACTTT.

This chain joins TRBV19 and TRBJ2-1; no clear D. The germline V gene encodes CDR1 LNHDA and CDR2 SQIVND (reference sequence). The CDR3 length is 13 residues. V lost 7 bases and J 8 bases, leaving 15 bases between the germline ends. The CDR3 protein is CASNPVSSDEQFF. DNA of the CDR3: TGTGCCAGTAACCCGGTTTCTTCGGATGAGCAGTTCTTC.

The chain links TRBV4-3 to TRBJ1-2; possible D gene TRBD1, 5 bases. V was shortened by 2 bases and J by 8 bases, with 12 bases between the two germline ends. From germline, CDR1 is LGHNA and CDR2 YSLEER. CDR3 length: 13 amino acids. For the CDR3, the DNA is TGCGCCAGCAGCCAATCACAGGCGAGCGGCTACACCTTC. Translating it yields CASSQSQASGYTF.

The chain's CDR3 is CASSEDRGHTEAFF. The CDR3 DNA is TGTGCCAGCAGTGAAGACAGGGGGCACACTGAAGCTTTCTTT. The V gene is TRBV2, the J gene TRBJ1-1, with 9 bases lining up with TRBD1. There are 14 residues in the CDR3. Germline-derived CDR1 and CDR2 are SNHLY and FYNNEI. V lost 1 base to trimming and J lost 3 bases; unmatched junction nucleotides: 0.

The chain recombines TRBV28 with TRBJ1-2; maybe TRBD1 (6 bases). Germline V gives CDR1 MDHEN, CDR2 SYDVKM. The V end was cut by 6 bases, the J end by 4 bases, with 18 bases between. The CDR3 has 15 amino acids. CDR3 DNA: TGTGCCAGCAGCCTGGGACACAGTACCATCTATGGCTACACCTTC. Its protein is CASSLGHSTIYGYTF.

The rearrangement links TRBV28 to TRBJ2-1; a possible D gene is TRBD2 (6 bases). Per germline, CDR1 MDHEN and CDR2 SYDVKM. V dropped 2 bases and J dropped 9 bases, with 20 bases sitting between them. CDR3 size: 16 residues. The CDR3 coding sequence is TGTGCCAGCAGTTTAGGGACCGGGACTCTCCGGATTGAGCAGTTCTTC. This translates into CASSLGTGTLRIEQFF. The full variable domain, completed using reference TRBV28 and TRBJ2-1, is DVKVTQSSRYLVKRTGEKVFLECVQDMDHENMFWYRQDPGLGLRLIYFSYDVKMKEKGDIPEGYSVSREKKERFSLILESASTNQTSMYLCASSLGTGTLRIEQFFGPGTRLTVL.

This chain uses TRBV9 with TRBJ1-1; the match to TRBD1 covers 7 bases. This CDR3 is built from 13 residues. The V segment lost 4 bases and the J segment 7 bases; nucleotides outside the gene matches: 7. From germline, CDR1 is SGDLS and CDR2 YYNGEE. The CDR3 nucleotides are TGTGCCAGCAGCACCACTCGGGACAGTGAAGCTTTCTTT. This codes for CASSTTRDSEAFF.

The chain employs TRBV2 and TRBJ1-6; D is unclear. Germline assignment: CDR1 SNHLY and CDR2 FYNNEI. CDR3 length equals 15 residues. Trimming pared 3 bases from V and 3 bases from J, leaving 9 bases between. In DNA, the CDR3 is TGTGCCAGCAGTGAGGCCGGGAGCTATAATTCACCCCTCCACTTT. It is translated as CASSEAGSYNSPLHF.

The V gene is TRBV20-1, the J gene TRBJ1-6; D might be TRBD1 (6 bases). The germline CDR1 and CDR2 sequences are DFQATT and SNEGSKA (reference sequence). Trimming removed 8 bases at V and 11 bases at J, with 13 bases between. The CDR3 has 11 residues. The CDR3 DNA is TGCAGTCTACAGGGAGGGACACCCCTCCACTTT. Protein product: CSLQGGTPLHF.

V is TRBV18 and J is TRBJ2-7; a weak D match, TRBD2 (6 bases). CDR1 is KGHSH, CDR2 LQKENI, per germline. The V gene lost 3 bases and the J gene lost 0 bases, with 12 bases spanning the gap. The CDR3 runs 15 residues. CDR3 DNA sequence: TGTGCCAGCTCACCCCCGGGACTGAGCTCCTACGAGCAGTACTTC. The encoded protein is CASSPPGLSSYEQYF.

The chain couples TRBV28 to TRBJ2-7; TRBD2 agrees at 10 bases. Per the germline V gene, CDR1 is MDHEN and CDR2 is SYDVKM. The CDR3 totals 15 residues. V lost 5 bases, J lost 5 bases, and 9 bases stayed unmatched. DNA of the CDR3: TGTGCCAGCAGTAAAACAGCGGGAGGGCCTAACGAGCAGTACTTC. It codes for CASSKTAGGPNEQYF. Full variable domain (outside the CDR3, taken from reference TRBV28 and TRBJ2-7): DVKVTQSSRYLVKRTGEKVFLECVQDMDHENMFWYRQDPGLGLRLIYFSYDVKMKEKGDIPEGYSVSREKKERFSLILESASTNQTSMYLCASSKTAGGPNEQYFGPGTRLTVT.